The sequence of this TCR beta chain was determined in a study of T cells after posttransplantation cyclophosphamide. Per the germline V gene, CDR1 is SGHDT and CDR2 is YYEEEE. The CDR3 totals 12 residues. Trimming took 2 bases from V and 6 from J, leaving 9 bases between them. Clones were read by immunoSEQ multiplex PCR, and TCRdb kept only the in-frame ones, dropping some. Sampling found about 7,900 clones, none seen once. The study's findings and limits: Later post-transplant blood repertoires were often dominated by donor CD8+ memory clones. TRB overlap between skin or GI tissue T cells and blood was limited. After PTCy, TRB diversity resembled that of CNI/methotrexate controls.

A marrow graft followed busulfan-fludarabine conditioning, with cyclophosphamide on days +3 and +4. In its sample, this clone was seen many times. The antigen remains unidentified. The specimen was PBMCs, collected after an allogeneic stem cell transplant with post-transplant cyclophosphamide. The genes are TRBV5-6 and TRBJ2-7, with D possibly TRBD2 on 5 matching bases. This TCR was recovered from a young adult male patient who received an allogeneic stem cell transplant from an unrelated donor, was CMV-positive, and had acute and chronic GVHD. Certain T cells may be donor cells from the graft. Here the CDR3 DNA reads TGTGCCAGCAGCTTTTTTCGGGGCGAGCAGTACTTC. Encoded protein: CASSFFRGEQYF.